One sample yielded the 5 T cell receptor beta chains listed below, sequenced in a study of identical twins. One entry per CDR3 protein, called by TCRdb with MiXCR from the 5' RACE reads. The sample has 500,000 or so distinct CDR3 sequences, roughly an eighth seen once. This same sample was also taken into another study, of yellow fever vaccine responses in identical twins.

Sequenced input: CD4+ T cells sorted from blood. These receptors came from a woman between 18 and 30 years old in good health.

This chain links TRBV29-1 with TRBJ2-3, with D unresolved. The CDR3 is made up of 10 amino acids. Deletions cut 6 bases from V and 9 bases from J, with 10 bases between. Germline CDR1 and CDR2: SQVTM and ANQGSEA. This CDR3 reads CSVLILTQYF. Written as DNA, the CDR3 is TGCAGCGTCCTTATACTGACGCAGTATTTT.

V is TRBV7-9 and J is TRBJ1-4, with D uncertain. V was shortened by 4 bases and J by 4 bases, with 4 bases between the two germline ends. Germline CDR1 is SEHNR and CDR2 is FQNEAQ (reference sequence). CDR3 size: 12 residues. The DNA for the CDR3 is TGTGCCAGCAGCTCGCTTAATGAAAAACTGTTTTTT. As protein: CASSSLNEKLFF. The whole variable domain, remainder taken from reference TRBV7-9 and TRBJ1-4, is DTGVSQNPRHKITKRGQNVTFRCDPISEHNRLYWYRQTLGQGPEFLTYFQNEAQLEKSRLLSDRFSAERPKGSFSTLEIQRTEQGDSAMYLCASSSLNEKLFFGSGTQLSVL.

The chain combines TRBV11-2 with TRBJ1-5, with D perhaps matching TRBD1 (5 bases). The CDR3 extends over 16 amino acids. V lost 7 bases to trimming and J lost 1 base, with 17 bases between them. Germline lookup yields CDR1 SGHAT and CDR2 FQNNGV. The CDR3 here is CASTYRWRASNQPQHF. In DNA form, the CDR3 reads TGTGCCAGCACCTACAGGTGGCGAGCCAGCAATCAGCCCCAGCATTTT. Full variable domain (rest looked up from reference TRBV11-2 and TRBJ1-5): EAGVAQSPRYKIIEKRQSVAFWCNPISGHATLYWYQQILGQGPKLLIQFQNNGVVDDSQLPKDRFSAERLKGVDSTLKIQPAKLEDSAVYLCASTYRWRASNQPQHFGDGTRLSIL.

This clonotype was detected ten times or more. The chain combines TRBV10-3 with TRBJ2-1; D remains unclear. The CDR3 spans 13 residues. The V and J ends lost 3 bases and 4 bases respectively, with 7 bases between them. Germline V gives CDR1 ENHRY, CDR2 SYGVKD. The CDR3 protein is CAISDVGYNEQFF. CDR3 sequence (DNA): TGTGCCATCAGTGATGTCGGGTACAATGAGCAGTTCTTC.

In its sample, this clonotype was seen a few times. The chain joins TRBV24-1 to TRBJ2-3; D might be TRBD2 (7 bases). The CDR3 spans 15 residues. The ends were cut back, 4 bases at V and 7 bases at J, with 17 bases in the middle. The germline gives CDR1 KGHDR, CDR2 SFDVKD. The CDR3 nucleotides read TGTGCCACCAGTGAGCGGGGGCCGGAGTATCATACGCAGTATTTT. Translated: CATSERGPEYHTQYF.